This TCR beta chain originates from a study of blood T cell repertoires in COVID-19. Study details: The United States, Italy and Spain were the sources of the acute and convalescent COVID-19 samples.

TCRdb keeps only in-frame clones here, not all; method: immunoSEQ multiplex PCR. The profile shows some 350,000 clones, about 83% of them singletons. The CDR3 is made up of 14 amino acids. Germline assignment: CDR1 ENHRY and CDR2 SYGVKD. The ends were cut back, 7 bases at V and 2 bases at J, with 14 bases in the middle. The source is a man in his thirties or forties with active or convalescent COVID-19. Specimen: peripheral blood. The J gene is TRBJ1-2, the V gene TRBV10-3; a weak D match, TRBD1 (5 bases). CDR3 amino acids: CAITREGRNYGYTF. The DNA of the CDR3 is TGTGCCATCACGAGGGAGGGGAGAAACTATGGCTACACCTTC.